Presented here are 8 T cell receptor beta chains from one specimen sequenced in a study of cytomegalovirus exposure and HLA in healthy donors. PCR involved 60 Vbeta and 13 Jbeta primers. The repertoire was sequenced with immunoSEQ multiplex PCR; TCRdb's copy has only in-frame clones and lacks some. The sample consists of 75,000 to 90,000 clones, around 77% of them appearing once. Sample: PBMCs. Every receptor here comes from a woman in her forties in good health and CMV-seropositive.

V gene TRBV19 combines with J gene TRBJ2-1; D possibly corresponds to TRBD1 (6 bases). V lost 6 bases and J lost 7, with 22 bases in between. Germline V gives CDR1 LNHDA, CDR2 SQIVND (reference sequence). This CDR3 comprises 16 residues. Here the CDR3 reads CASRGYGGTKDNEQFF. The CDR3 bases are TGTGCCAGTAGGGGGTATGGGGGCACAAAAGATAATGAGCAGTTCTTC. The variable domain in full, with the rest retrieved from reference TRBV19 and TRBJ2-1, is DGGITQSPKYLFRKEGQNVTLSCEQNLNHDAMYWYRQDPGQGLRLIYYSQIVNDFQKGDIAEGYSVSREKKESFPLTVTSAQKNPTAFYLCASRGYGGTKDNEQFFGPGTRLTVL.

This sequence joins TRBV11-2 and TRBJ2-7; 7 bases agree with TRBD2. The length of the CDR3 is 15 residues. V trimming: 1 base; J trimming: 7 bases; junction bases outside the gene matches: 10. The germline V gene encodes CDR1 SGHAT and CDR2 FQNNGV. The CDR3 here is CASSLGPVLGGEQYF. The DNA of the CDR3 is TGTGCCAGCAGCTTAGGCCCGGTTTTGGGGGGGGAGCAGTACTTC.

The chain recombines TRBV6-6 with TRBJ2-7; 9 bases match TRBD1. CDR1 is MNHNY, CDR2 SVGAGI, per germline (reference sequence). There are 14 residues in the CDR3. V lost 2 bases, J lost 6 bases, and 5 bases stayed unmatched. The CDR3: CASSYRTGESEQYF. The CDR3 coding sequence is TGTGCCAGCAGTTACAGGACAGGGGAGAGCGAGCAGTACTTC.

This clone came up a few times. This chain uses TRBV19 with TRBJ1-2, with 7 bases that match TRBD1. CDR3 length: 14 residues. The junction had 2 bases not matched to a gene; V was cut back by 0 bases and J by 4 bases. CDR1 is LNHDA and CDR2 is SQIVND in the germline V gene (reference sequence). The CDR3 is CASSIDDRAYGYTF. CDR3 in DNA: TGTGCCAGTAGTATAGACGACAGGGCCTATGGCTACACCTTC. Full variable domain (remainder filled in from reference TRBV19 and TRBJ1-2): DGGITQSPKYLFRKEGQNVTLSCEQNLNHDAMYWYRQDPGQGLRLIYYSQIVNDFQKGDIAEGYSVSREKKESFPLTVTSAQKNPTAFYLCASSIDDRAYGYTFGSGTRLTVV.

The chain employs TRBV9 and TRBJ1-3; 7 bases agree with TRBD1. V was pared by 3 bases and J by 0 bases, with 0 bases of the junction left unmatched. This CDR3 has 14 amino acids. Germline CDR1 reads SGDLS; CDR2 reads YYNGEE. The CDR3 loop is CASSGTGSGNTIYF. The CDR3 DNA sequence: TGTGCCAGCAGCGGGACAGGCTCTGGAAACACCATATATTTT. Variable domain in full (rest from reference TRBV9 and TRBJ1-3): DSGVTQTPKHLITATGQRVTLRCSPRSGDLSVYWYQQSLDQGLQFLIQYYNGEERAKGNILERFSAQQFPDLHSELNLSSLELGDSALYFCASSGTGSGNTIYFGEGSWLTVV.

This clone was counted a few times. The chain has TRBV7-6 and TRBJ2-1; D is perhaps TRBD2 (6 bases). The CDR3 consists of 15 residues. Trimming pared 0 bases from V and 10 bases from J, leaving 16 bases between. Germline values: CDR1 SGHVS, CDR2 FNYEAQ. Written as DNA, the CDR3 is TGTGCCAGCAGCTTAGCAGCAGGTGTCGGAGGGGAGCAGTTCTTC. It yields the protein CASSLAAGVGGEQFF.

The chain uses TRBV30 and TRBJ1-6, with a possible D match to TRBD1 (5 bases). Trimming stripped 2 bases from V and 8 bases from J, with 7 bases between. CDR3 length equals 12 residues. Germline loops: CDR1 GTSNPN, CDR2 SVGIG (reference sequence). The chain's CDR3 is CAWSPGDSPLHF. CDR3 nucleotides: TGTGCCTGGAGTCCGGGGGATTCACCCCTCCACTTT.

The genes are TRBV30 and TRBJ2-7, with 7 bases that match TRBD1. From germline, CDR1 is GTSNPN and CDR2 SVGIG (reference sequence). The V and J ends lost 3 bases and 0 bases, in that order; junction bases with no gene match: 5. The CDR3 sequence is 14 residues long. Here the CDR3 reads CAWRDQGVSYEQYF. CDR3 sequence (DNA): TGTGCCTGGAGAGATCAGGGGGTCTCCTACGAGCAGTACTTC.